The 26 T cell receptor beta chains below were found in one sample sequenced in a study of regulatory T cells in long-lasting Graves disease. Arm-PCR with iRepertoire HTBI primers amplified the CDR3 regions for these TCR beta libraries. TCRdb re-derived calls from the multiplex PCR reads in MiXCR, one entry per CDR3 protein. The top ten clones hold about 8.3% of a sample with 400,000 to 500,000 distinct CDR3 sequences, around 16% of them seen once. Specified time point: newly diagnosed GD, antithyroid drugs for less than 3 months. PBMC-extracted RNA yielded the TCR library. This same sample was also taken into another study, of T cells in Graves' hyperthyroidism and ophthalmopathy.

Sequencing used peripheral blood mononuclear cells (PBMCs), obtained at new diagnosis, from a patient treated with antithyroid drugs. The receptors here all came from a middle-aged woman with Graves disease.

Many counts were recorded for this clonotype. The rearrangement joins TRBV29-1 to TRBJ2-1; D is possibly TRBD1 or TRBD2 (5 bases each). V gave up 6 bases and J gave up 5 bases, with 17 bases separating them. CDR1 SQVTM and CDR2 ANQGSEA come from the germline V gene. The CDR3 covers 14 residues. The CDR3 coding sequence is TGCAGCGTGGGGGTGATCCCTCCCCACAATGAGCAGTTCTTC. Protein sequence: CSVGVIPPHNEQFF.

This clonotype has a count of ten or more. The chain recombines TRBV10-3 with TRBJ2-7; 7 bases line up with TRBD2. This CDR3 spans 14 amino acids. J gave up 6 bases and V 3 bases, and 8 bases lay outside the gene matches. From germline, CDR1 is ENHRY and CDR2 SYGVKD. The CDR3 protein is CAISELAGPGEQYF. In DNA, the CDR3 is TGTGCCATCAGTGAATTAGCGGGCCCTGGCGAGCAGTACTTC.

There are a few counts of this clonotype. The chain uses TRBV5-1 and TRBJ2-1, with TRBD1 identical over 7 bases. The CDR3 is made up of 16 amino acids. Trimming at V came to 3 bases and at J to 0 bases, leaving 6 bases not matched to a gene. The germline gives CDR1 SGHRS, CDR2 YFSETQ. The CDR3 here is CASSWDRVDSYNEQFF. CDR3 sequence (DNA): TGCGCCAGCAGCTGGGACAGAGTAGACTCCTACAATGAGCAGTTCTTC.

This clonotype was seen ten or more times. The chain couples TRBV3-1 to TRBJ2-1; the D gene is possibly TRBD2 (5 bases). The V gene's germline CDR1 is LGHDT and CDR2 YNNKEL (reference sequence). The V gene lost 0 bases and the J gene lost 10 bases, with 7 bases spanning the gap. This CDR3 is built from 12 residues. DNA for the CDR3: TGTGCCAGCAGCCAAGATCGGAGGGAGCAGTTCTTC. Amino acid sequence: CASSQDRREQFF.

This clonotype was observed at least ten times. The chain is built from TRBV5-6 and TRBJ2-1; a possible D gene is TRBD1 (6 bases). This CDR3 is 13 amino acids long. Germline V CDR1 and CDR2: SGHDT, YYEEEE. V was clipped by 4 bases and J by 7 bases, with 12 bases between them. DNA for the CDR3: TGTGCCAGCAGCCCTACACAGGGAAATGAGCAGTTCTTC. This sequence encodes CASSPTQGNEQFF.

The V and J genes are TRBV19 and TRBJ2-2; 8 bases are shared with TRBD2. Germline V lookup: CDR1 LNHDA, CDR2 SQIVND (reference sequence). The CDR3 has 14 residues. J was trimmed by 6 bases and V by 3 bases; bases with no gene match: 3. CDR3 residues: CASSIGLAAGELFF. The CDR3 DNA reads as TGTGCCAGTAGTATTGGACTAGCCGCCGGGGAGCTGTTTTTT. The full variable domain, completed using reference TRBV19 and TRBJ2-2, is DGGITQSPKYLFRKEGQNVTLSCEQNLNHDAMYWYRQDPGQGLRLIYYSQIVNDFQKGDIAEGYSVSREKKESFPLTVTSAQKNPTAFYLCASSIGLAAGELFFGEGSRLTVL.

Concerning this clonotype: This clone may be a read error of a much larger clone one base away. No conserved phenylalanine or tryptophan ends this CDR3, so it is likely a read error. The chain couples TRBV27 to TRBJ2-1; D gene uncertain. The CDR3 is 16 residues long. The germline gives CDR1 MNHEY, CDR2 SMNVEV (reference sequence). The V and J ends lost 0 bases and 6 bases respectively, with 15 bases between them. DNA of the CDR3: TGTGCCAGCAGTTTATCATCTGAGGTTGGCTTCAATGAGCAGTTCCTC. This encodes CASSLSSEVGFNEQFL.

This clonotype was seen a handful of times. This chain links TRBV30 with TRBJ2-1, with D maybe TRBD1 (5 bases). The CDR3 length is 12 residues. V lost 1 base and J lost 8, with 9 bases in between. Germline V gene lookup returns CDR1 GTSNPN and CDR2 SVGIG (reference sequence). The CDR3 here is CAWSALGDEQFF. The CDR3 nucleotides are TGTGCCTGGAGTGCCCTAGGGGATGAGCAGTTCTTC.

Ten or more counts support this clonotype. The V gene is TRBV6-1, the J gene TRBJ2-1; D gene ambiguous. Germline V gene sequence: CDR1 MNHNS, CDR2 SASEGT. CDR3 length equals 11 residues. Trimming shortened V by 6 bases and J by 8 bases, and 8 bases separated the two germline ends. DNA of the CDR3: TGTGCCAGCAGCGCCAGTTATGAGCAGTTCTTC. It is translated as CASSASYEQFF.

This clonotype was counted many times. The J gene is TRBJ1-1, the V gene TRBV27; the D gene is possibly TRBD1 (5 bases). Germline V lookup: CDR1 MNHEY, CDR2 SMNVEV (reference sequence). Trimming stripped 8 bases from V and 5 bases from J, with 9 bases between. The CDR3 runs 11 residues. CDR3 in DNA: TGTGCCAGCCAGGGCGGGACTGAAGCTTTCTTT. Its translation is CASQGGTEAFF.

This clonotype was recorded many times. V is TRBV3-1 and J is TRBJ2-3, with unresolved D. The CDR3 contains 13 residues. Per germline, CDR1 LGHDT and CDR2 YNNKEL (reference sequence). The V end lost 1 base, the J end lost 5 bases, and 7 bases lay between the germline ends. This CDR3 reads CASSQGSRDTQYF. Here the CDR3 DNA reads TGTGCCAGCAGCCAAGGTAGTCGAGATACGCAGTATTTT.

This clonotype was recorded many times. The chain combines TRBV30 with TRBJ1-5; tentative D call: TRBD1 (6 bases). V shed 1 base and J shed 2 bases, with 6 bases lying between them. CDR3 length equals 13 residues. CDR1 is GTSNPN and CDR2 is SVGIG in the germline V gene (reference sequence). The CDR3 DNA sequence: TGTGCCTGGAGTGCAGGGGGCAATCAGCCCCAGCATTTT. Translated: CAWSAGGNQPQHF.

The V call is TRBV3-1, the J call TRBJ2-1, with D perhaps TRBD2 (6 bases). The germline V gene encodes CDR1 LGHDT and CDR2 YNNKEL (reference sequence). The germline V and J ends were trimmed by 4 bases and 6 bases, with 10 bases remaining between them. The CDR3 is 13 amino acids. CDR3 region: CASSPYGGNEQFF. DNA of the CDR3: TGTGCCAGCAGCCCGTACGGGGGCAATGAGCAGTTCTTC.

The table lists this clonotype with many counts. This chain connects TRBV28 to TRBJ1-2; no firm D call. V was cut by 4 bases and J by 3 bases, with 12 bases left in between. The CDR3 contains 14 residues. CDR1 is MDHEN, CDR2 SYDVKM, per germline. The CDR3 protein is CASSSPPGDYGYTF. CDR3 in DNA: TGTGCCAGCAGTTCACCCCCCGGGGACTATGGCTACACCTTC.

Ten or more counts support this clonotype. This rearrangement joins TRBV25-1 to TRBJ2-3, with D tentatively TRBD1 (5 bases). Germline V gives CDR1 MGHDK, CDR2 SYGVNS. This CDR3 has 14 amino acids. With 4 bases removed from V and 5 bases from J, the gap between germline ends came to 13 bases. The CDR3 loop is CASSGRQPLDTQYF. For the CDR3, the DNA is TGTGCCAGCAGTGGTCGACAGCCCTTAGATACGCAGTATTTT. The whole variable domain, remainder taken from reference TRBV25-1 and TRBJ2-3, is EADIYQTPRYLVIGTGKKITLECSQTMGHDKMYWYQQDPGMELHLIHYSYGVNSTEKGDLSSESTVSRIRTEHFPLTLESARPSHTSQYLCASSGRQPLDTQYFGPGTRLTVL.

The gene calls are TRBV4-1 and TRBJ2-5; 8 bases fit TRBD2. The V segment lost 3 bases and the J segment 1 base; nucleotides outside the gene matches: 4. Germline values: CDR1 MGHRA, CDR2 YSYEKL. The CDR3 has 15 residues. CDR3 loop: CASSQFSGTQETQYF. CDR3 bases: TGCGCCAGCAGCCAGTTTAGCGGGACCCAAGAGACCCAGTACTTC.

This clonotype was found many times. The chain employs TRBV6-1 and TRBJ1-5, with 7 bases lining up with TRBD1. Looked up from germline, CDR1 is MNHNS and CDR2 is SASEGT. The CDR3 extends over 13 amino acids. V trimming: 6 bases; J trimming: 7 bases; junction bases outside the gene matches: 6. This CDR3 reads CASSRDSGQPQHF. CDR3 coding DNA: TGTGCCAGCAGCCGGGACAGCGGACAGCCCCAGCATTTT.

The table lists this clonotype with many counts. The chain combines TRBV28 with TRBJ1-5; 7 positions agree with TRBD1. Germline values: CDR1 MDHEN, CDR2 SYDVKM. With 6 bases clipped from V and 3 bases from J, the junction kept 8 bases outside the gene matches. The length of the CDR3 is 15 residues. CDR3 residues: CASRIPGQPNQPQHF. The CDR3, as DNA: TGTGCCAGCAGAATCCCGGGACAGCCCAATCAGCCCCAGCATTTT.

This clonotype was counted many times. The chain combines TRBV19 with TRBJ1-5; D may be TRBD1 (5 bases). This CDR3 spans 16 amino acids. The germline V gene encodes CDR1 LNHDA and CDR2 SQIVND (reference sequence). V dropped 0 bases and J dropped 0 bases, with 9 bases sitting between them. CDR3 in amino acids: CASSIDGGYSNQPQHF. In DNA form, the CDR3 reads TGTGCCAGTAGTATAGATGGGGGATATAGCAATCAGCCCCAGCATTTT.

The CDR3 DNA reads as TGTGCCACCAGTGATTCTAACGGGGTAGTCGGGGAGCTGTTTTTT. Protein: CATSDSNGVVGELFF. The chain joins TRBV24-1 to TRBJ2-2; a weak D match, TRBD2 (5 bases). Germline-derived CDR1 and CDR2 are KGHDR and SFDVKD. The CDR3 is 15 residues long. The germline V and J ends were trimmed by 2 bases and 7 bases, with 13 bases remaining between them.

This clonotype was counted at least ten times. V usage is TRBV28 and J usage is TRBJ2-1; TRBD2 is a possible D gene (6 bases). Germline CDR1 reads MDHEN; CDR2 reads SYDVKM. The germline V and J ends were trimmed by 6 bases and 3 bases, with 15 bases remaining between them. This CDR3 region has 15 residues. CDR3 sequence (DNA): TGTGCCAGCAGCTGGGAAGATAGCGGCTACAATGAGCAGTTCTTC. This codes for CASSWEDSGYNEQFF.

This clonotype was seen many times. The CDR3 sequence is CASSGGTSADNEQFF. For the CDR3, the DNA is TGTGCCAGCAGTGGGGGGACTAGCGCAGACAATGAGCAGTTCTTC. This chain connects TRBV2 to TRBJ2-1, with 10 bases identical to TRBD2. The V segment lost 4 bases and the J segment 5 bases; nucleotides outside the gene matches: 5. The CDR3 has 15 amino acids. Germline V gene data show CDR1 as SNHLY and CDR2 as FYNNEI.

The sample holds one count of this clonotype. V usage is TRBV12-3 or TRBV12-4 and J usage is TRBJ1-5, with D possibly being TRBD1 (6 bases). V was cut by 3 bases and J by 3 bases, with 12 bases left in between. CDR3 length: 15 amino acids. CDR3 in DNA: TGTGCCAGCAGTTTGGACAGCGCCCTCAATCAGCCCCAGCATTTT. Translation gives CASSLDSALNQPQHF.

The chain joins TRBV5-1 to TRBJ2-7, with D perhaps matching TRBD2 (5 bases). CDR1 is SGHRS and CDR2 is YFSETQ in the germline V gene. CDR3 length: 16 amino acids. Between the trimmed V and J ends, which lost 1 base and 0 bases, there was a span of 14 bases. The CDR3 DNA reads as TGCGCCAGCAGCTTGCTTTCGGGGTCGCCCTCCTACGAGCAGTACTTC. Translating gives CASSLLSGSPSYEQYF.

The chain is built from TRBV5-1 and TRBJ1-3, with D hard to call. V lost 4 bases, J lost 2 bases, and 7 bases lay in between. The CDR3 is made up of 13 amino acids. The germline V gene encodes CDR1 SGHRS and CDR2 YFSETQ. CDR3 sequence: CASSATAGNTIYF. As DNA, the CDR3 is TGCGCCAGCAGCGCTACAGCTGGAAACACCATATATTTT.

There are many counts of this clonotype. CDR3 in amino acids: CASSTPREGERETQYF. The CDR3 DNA reads as TGTGCCAGTAGCACACCTCGTGAGGGGGAGCGGGAGACCCAGTACTTC. V gene TRBV19 combines with J gene TRBJ2-5, with D maybe TRBD1 (6 bases). Per germline, CDR1 LNHDA and CDR2 SQIVND (reference sequence). V was cut by 6 bases and J by 5 bases, with 22 bases left in between. The CDR3 runs to 16 residues.